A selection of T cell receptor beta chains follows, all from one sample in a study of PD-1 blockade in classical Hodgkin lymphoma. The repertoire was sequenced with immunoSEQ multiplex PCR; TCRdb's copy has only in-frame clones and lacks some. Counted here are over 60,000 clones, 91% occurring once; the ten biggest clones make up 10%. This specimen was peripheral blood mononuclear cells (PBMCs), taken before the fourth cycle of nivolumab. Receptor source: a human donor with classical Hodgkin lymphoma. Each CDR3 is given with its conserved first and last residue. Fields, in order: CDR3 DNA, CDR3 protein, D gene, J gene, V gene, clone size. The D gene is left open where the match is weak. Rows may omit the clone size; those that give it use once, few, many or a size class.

TGTGCCAGCAAACGGGGTTACAATGAGCAGTTCTTC | CASKRGYNEQFF | . | TRBJ2-1 | TRBV2 | once
TGTGCCAGCCAGGGACAGGGTCGCGATGAGCAGTTCTTC | CASQGQGRDEQFF | TRBD1 | TRBJ2-1 | TRBV5-4 | .
TGTGCCAGCACCGCGGAGAGGTGGGGGGGCGGCGAGCAGTTCTTC | CASTAERWGGGEQFF | . | TRBJ2-1 | TRBV7-6 | .
TGTGCCAGCAGTGTGGGGCTTAACAATCAGCCCCAGCATTTT | CASSVGLNNQPQHF | . | TRBJ1-5 | TRBV6-1 | .
TGTGCCAGCGCATCCCAGGGCGGATTTAGTGGCTACACCTTC | CASASQGGFSGYTF | . | TRBJ1-2 | TRBV19 | .
TGCGCCAGCAGCTCCGCGGGGACAGATTATTCACCCCTCCACTTT | CASSSAGTDYSPLHF | TRBD1 | TRBJ1-6 | TRBV5-1 | .
TGTGCCATCAGTGATATGGGGCCCCAAGAGACCCAGTACTTC | CAISDMGPQETQYF | . | TRBJ2-5 | TRBV10-3 | .
TGCGCCAGCAGCTTGGAAACGAGCTCTGGAAACACCATATATTTT | CASSLETSSGNTIYF | . | TRBJ1-3 | TRBV5-1 | .
TGTGCCAGCAGCCCAGGCTATAGCGGGGGGGCTCTCGATGAGCAGTTCTTC | CASSPGYSGGALDEQFF | TRBD2 | TRBJ2-1 | TRBV11-3 | .
TGTGCCAGCAGCTTAGTTCTAGCGGGGGGGGCTTCCGGCACAGATACGCAGTATTTT | CASSLVLAGGASGTDTQYF | TRBD2 | TRBJ2-3 | TRBV7-8 | .
TGTGCCAGCAGCCAAGAACTAGCCCGGAATGAGCAGTTCTTC | CASSQELARNEQFF | . | TRBJ2-1 | TRBV4-2 | .
TGCGCCAGCAGCCGGGCTCGACTAGCGGGGGACAATGAGCAGTTCTTC | CASSRARLAGDNEQFF | TRBD2 | TRBJ2-1 | TRBV4-1 | .
TGTGCCAGCAGCTTAGGCACAGGCCTGTTGGGCAATCAGCCCCAGCATTTT | CASSLGTGLLGNQPQHF | . | TRBJ1-5 | TRBV7-8 | .
TGTGCTAGTGGTTTTCCCGGGACAGGGAGTGGCTACAATGAGCAGTTCTTC | CASGFPGTGSGYNEQFF | TRBD1 | TRBJ2-1 | TRBV12-5 | .
TGTGCCAGCTCACCTTCGATCACAGATACGCAGTATTTT | CASSPSITDTQYF | . | TRBJ2-3 | TRBV18 | .
TGTGCCAGCTCAGGGGGGGTAAATGGCTACACCTTC | CASSGGVNGYTF | TRBD1 | TRBJ1-2 | TRBV27 | .
TGCGCCAGCAGCTCGACACAGGGGACCCATCAGCCCCAGCATTTT | CASSSTQGTHQPQHF | TRBD1 | TRBJ1-5 | TRBV4-1 | .
TGTGCCAGCAGCTTAATAGGCGGGGACTTCTACGAGCAGTACTTC | CASSLIGGDFYEQYF | . | TRBJ2-7 | TRBV11-2 | .
TGTGCCAGCAGCGCACAGGGACCCGAGCAGTACTTC | CASSAQGPEQYF | . | TRBJ2-7 | TRBV6-5 | .
TGTGCCAGCAGCCTGGCCGGGGACCTCACCCTCCTCCTCCACTTT | CASSLAGDLTLLLHF | . | TRBJ1-6 | TRBV7-2 | .
TGTGCCAGCAGCTTCCGTCAGCCATTCTCCCGCGGCACTGAAGCTTTCTTT | CASSFRQPFSRGTEAFF | . | TRBJ1-1 | TRBV7-9 | .
TGCAGCGTTCGCAATGGAGGGAATGAAAAACTGTTTTTT | CSVRNGGNEKLFF | . | TRBJ1-4 | TRBV29-1 | .
TGTGCCAGCAGTTATTTTGGCAGGGTAACCGGGGAGCTGTTTTTT | CASSYFGRVTGELFF | . | TRBJ2-2 | TRBV6-5 | .
TGTGCCACGTCGACAGCCATAAGCACAGATACGCAGTATTTT | CATSTAISTDTQYF | . | TRBJ2-3 | TRBV6-6 | .
TGTGCCAGCAGTTTAAGCCTAGCTGGCCACGAGCAGTACTTC | CASSLSLAGHEQYF | . | TRBJ2-7 | TRBV27 | .
TGTGCCAGCAGCTTCGTACGGGGGACAAACACTGAAGCTTTCTTT | CASSFVRGTNTEAFF | . | TRBJ1-1 | TRBV11-2 | once
TGTGCCTGGAGCCCCCTCGAGGGGGTCGAGCAGTACTTC | CAWSPLEGVEQYF | . | TRBJ2-7 | TRBV30 | .
TGCGCCAGCAGCCCGAGGGGCGGGCTGGGTACAGATACGCAGTATTTT | CASSPRGGLGTDTQYF | . | TRBJ2-3 | TRBV5-1 | .
TGCGCCAGCAGCTTGGTGGGGCCCCTCTCCTACGAGCAGTACTTC | CASSLVGPLSYEQYF | . | TRBJ2-7 | TRBV5-1 | .
TGTGCCAGCAGACTCGACAGGGCCAGGGAGCTGTTTTTT | CASRLDRARELFF | TRBD1 | TRBJ2-2 | TRBV6-5 | .
TGTGCCAGCAGTGTGGGGTTGGGAGGAGACGAGCAGTACTTC | CASSVGLGGDEQYF | . | TRBJ2-7 | TRBV6-1 | .
TGTGCCAGCAGGGACAGGGGTGAGGTTTACGAGCAGTACTTC | CASRDRGEVYEQYF | TRBD1 | TRBJ2-7 | TRBV6-1 | .
TGTGCCAGCAGCTTGTGGGGCCCCCACGAGCAGTACTTC | CASSLWGPHEQYF | . | TRBJ2-7 | TRBV5-5 | .
TGTGCCAGCAGTGATTGGGGAAACACCATATATTTT | CASSDWGNTIYF | . | TRBJ1-3 | TRBV6-1 | .
TGTGCCAGCGGCAGGGGGCCGGAGACCCAGTACTTC | CASGRGPETQYF | TRBD1 | TRBJ2-5 | TRBV2 | once
TGCGCCAGCAGCCAACGAGATGAGCAGTTCTTC | CASSQRDEQFF | . | TRBJ2-1 | TRBV4-1 | .
TGTGCCAGCAGCCCGACAGGGTTCCCCTACGAGCAGTACTTC | CASSPTGFPYEQYF | TRBD1 | TRBJ2-7 | TRBV5-6 | .
TGCGCCAGCAGCCAAGAACTAGCGGGTGGTTACAATGAGCAGTTCTTC | CASSQELAGGYNEQFF | TRBD2 | TRBJ2-1 | TRBV4-1 | .
TGTGCCAGCAGCCCCCATCCGGCAGGGGACAGGGAGGGCTACACCTTC | CASSPHPAGDREGYTF | TRBD1 | TRBJ1-2 | TRBV7-9 | .
TGTGCCAGCAGCTTGCAACCGGGACAACGAAATTCACCCCTCCACTTT | CASSLQPGQRNSPLHF | . | TRBJ1-6 | TRBV7-9 | once
TGTGCCAGCAGTTATGGGTACGGGAACACTGAAGCTTTCTTT | CASSYGYGNTEAFF | . | TRBJ1-1 | TRBV6-5 | .
TGTGCCAGCAGTTTAACGCAGCGGAACACTGAAGCTTTCTTT | CASSLTQRNTEAFF | . | TRBJ1-1 | TRBV27 | .
TGTGCCAGCAGTTACCTCCTAGCGGGGGGAACCAATGAGCAGTTCTTC | CASSYLLAGGTNEQFF | TRBD2 | TRBJ2-1 | TRBV6-5 | .
TGTGCCAGCAGTAGAGCAGGTTGGGACACTGAAGCTTTCTTT | CASSRAGWDTEAFF | . | TRBJ1-1 | TRBV6-1 | .
TGTGCCAGCAGTACCCGACGGACTAATGAAGCTTTCTTT | CASSTRRTNEAFF | . | TRBJ1-1 | TRBV28 | .
TGTGCCATCAGTGGCGATATGGGGTATGGCTACACCTTC | CAISGDMGYGYTF | . | TRBJ1-2 | TRBV10-3 | .
TGTGCCAGTAGAACGACAGGGTTGGGGGAGACCCAGTACTTC | CASRTTGLGETQYF | TRBD1 | TRBJ2-5 | TRBV19 | .
TGTGCCAGCAGTTGGACAGCCGCCGAGTATGGCTACACCTTC | CASSWTAAEYGYTF | . | TRBJ1-2 | TRBV6-5 | .
TGTGCCAGCAGTTGGGCGTGGGGGGACACAGATACGCAGTATTTT | CASSWAWGDTDTQYF | . | TRBJ2-3 | TRBV11-2 | once